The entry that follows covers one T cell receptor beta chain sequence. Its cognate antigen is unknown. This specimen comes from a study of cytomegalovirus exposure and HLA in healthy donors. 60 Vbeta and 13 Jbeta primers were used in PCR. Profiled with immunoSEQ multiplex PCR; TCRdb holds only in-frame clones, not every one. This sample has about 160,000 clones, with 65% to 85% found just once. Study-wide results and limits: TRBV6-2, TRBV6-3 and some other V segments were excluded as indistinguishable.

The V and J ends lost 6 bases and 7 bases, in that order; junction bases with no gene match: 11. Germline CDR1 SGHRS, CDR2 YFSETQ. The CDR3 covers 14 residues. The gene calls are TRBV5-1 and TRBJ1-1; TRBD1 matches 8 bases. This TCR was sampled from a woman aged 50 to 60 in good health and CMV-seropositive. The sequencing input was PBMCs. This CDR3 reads CASNLLTGEDEAFF. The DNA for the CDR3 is TGCGCCAGCAACTTATTGACAGGGGAGGATGAAGCTTTCTTT.